This TCR beta chain was profiled in a study of blood T cells in healthy people across ages. Comment on this clonotype: The antigen is undetermined.

CDR1 is DFQATT, CDR2 SNEGSKA, per germline (reference sequence). The CDR3 spans 13 residues. Trimming stripped 6 bases from V and 6 bases from J, with 16 bases between. Alongside a J-beta primer mix, a sample-barcoded 5' primer served in a second PCR lasting about 7 to 11 cycles. Each CDR3 protein is one row after TCRdb ran MiXCR on the 5' RACE reads. The data hold about 640,000 distinct CDR3 sequences, with around 43% observed a single time. Study findings and constraints: Greater diversity and more naive CD4+ cells were seen in long-lived donors than in aged donors. Per million T cells, TCR beta diversity dropped roughly linearly as age increased.

The TCR comes from a man at least 80 years old in good health. J is TRBJ2-3 and V is TRBV20-1; no firm D call. Sequences were obtained from blood. The CDR3 protein is CSATQTYSDTQYF. CDR3 sequence (DNA): TGCAGTGCCACACAAACCTATAGCGATACGCAGTATTTT.